Listed here is a single TCR beta chain. The same CDR3 arises from other DNA sequences in this sample as well. Germline assignment: CDR1 MGHRA and CDR2 YSYEKL. With 1 base removed from V and 0 bases from J, the gap between germline ends came to 7 bases. The CDR3 has 15 amino acids. This table comes from immunoSEQ multiplex PCR, and its TCRdb copy is limited to in-frame clones, with some not included. The table has about 31,000 clones, over 75% seen once. The data belong to a study of T cell changes during pregnancy in multiple sclerosis. The input for sequencing was CD8+ T cells from peripheral blood mononuclear cells, taken in the second trimester of pregnancy. The source of this sequence is a female donor with multiple sclerosis, enrolled in a pregnancy study. The chain is built from TRBV4-1 and TRBJ1-5; the D gene is possibly TRBD1 (5 bases). DNA of the CDR3: TGCGCCAGCAGCCAAGCGGACAATAGCAATCAGCCCCAGCATTTT. Protein product: CASSQADNSNQPQHF.